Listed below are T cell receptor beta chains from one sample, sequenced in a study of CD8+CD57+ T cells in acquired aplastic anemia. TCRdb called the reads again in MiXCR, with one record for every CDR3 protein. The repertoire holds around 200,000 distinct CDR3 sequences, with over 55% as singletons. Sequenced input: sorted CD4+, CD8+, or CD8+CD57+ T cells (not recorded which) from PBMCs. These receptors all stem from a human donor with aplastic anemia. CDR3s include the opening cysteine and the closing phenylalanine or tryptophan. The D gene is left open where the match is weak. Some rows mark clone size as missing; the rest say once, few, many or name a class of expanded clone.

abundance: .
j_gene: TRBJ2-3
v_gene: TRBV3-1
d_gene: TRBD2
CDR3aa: CASSLGGSGGGTQYF
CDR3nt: TGTGCCAGCAGCCTCGGAGGTAGCGGGGGAGGTACGCAGTATTTT

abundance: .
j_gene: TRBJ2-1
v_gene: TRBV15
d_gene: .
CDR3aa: CATSSATQNEQFF
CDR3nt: TGTGCCACCAGCAGCGCCACCCAGAATGAGCAGTTCTTC

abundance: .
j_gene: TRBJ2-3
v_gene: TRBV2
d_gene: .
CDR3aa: CASVGGSGLDTQYF
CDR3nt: TGTGCCAGCGTAGGGGGATCGGGACTAGATACGCAGTATTTT

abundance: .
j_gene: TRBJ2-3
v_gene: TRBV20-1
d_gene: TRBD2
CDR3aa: CSASVPTSGGTTDTQYF
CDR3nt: TGCAGTGCTAGCGTACCGACTAGCGGGGGGACCACAGATACGCAGTATTTT

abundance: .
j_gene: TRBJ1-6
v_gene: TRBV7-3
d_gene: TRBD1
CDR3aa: CASSPMTGAPLHF
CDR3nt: TGTGCCAGCAGCCCCATGACAGGGGCACCCCTCCACTTT

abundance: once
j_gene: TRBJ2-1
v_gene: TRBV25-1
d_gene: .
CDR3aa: CASSLVHSGNNEQFF
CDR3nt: TGTGCCAGCAGCTTAGTCCATTCAGGGAACAATGAGCAGTTCTTC

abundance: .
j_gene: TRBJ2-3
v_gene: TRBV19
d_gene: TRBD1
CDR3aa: CASSPSTYRGRGTDTQYF
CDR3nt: TGTGCCAGTAGTCCAAGTACCTACAGGGGGCGCGGCACAGATACGCAGTATTTT

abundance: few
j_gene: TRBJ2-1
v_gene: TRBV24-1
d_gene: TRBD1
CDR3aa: CATSDPGQGGHEQFF
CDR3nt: TGTGCCACCAGTGACCCTGGACAGGGGGGCCATGAGCAGTTCTTC

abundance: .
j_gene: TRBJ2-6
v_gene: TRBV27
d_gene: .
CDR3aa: CASSLITGANVLTF
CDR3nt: TGTGCCAGCAGTTTAATCACCGGGGCCAACGTCCTGACTTTC

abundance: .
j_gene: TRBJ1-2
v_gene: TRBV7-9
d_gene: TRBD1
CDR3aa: CASSLVVGQDDYGYTF
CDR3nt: TGTGCCAGCAGCTTAGTTGTAGGACAGGATGATTATGGCTACACCTTC

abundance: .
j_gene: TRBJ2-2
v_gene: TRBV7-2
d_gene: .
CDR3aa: CASSPQGGELFF
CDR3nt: TGTGCCAGCAGCCCACAGGGCGGGGAGCTGTTTTTT

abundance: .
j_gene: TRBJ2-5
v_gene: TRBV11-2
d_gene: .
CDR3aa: CASSKGLGETQYF
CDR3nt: TGTGCCAGCAGCAAGGGACTTGGAGAGACCCAGTACTTC

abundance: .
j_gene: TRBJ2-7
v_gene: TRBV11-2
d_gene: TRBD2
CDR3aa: CASSLGGPSGTYEQYF
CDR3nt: TGTGCCAGCAGCTTAGGAGGGCCTAGCGGTACCTACGAGCAGTACTTC

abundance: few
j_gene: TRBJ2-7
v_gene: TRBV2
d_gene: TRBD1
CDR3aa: CASTSGTGSYEQYF
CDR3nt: TGTGCCAGCACTTCCGGGACAGGGAGCTACGAGCAGTACTTC

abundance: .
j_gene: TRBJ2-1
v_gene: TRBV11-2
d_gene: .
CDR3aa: CASSLKWSGMDEQFF
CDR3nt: TGTGCCAGCAGCTTGAAGTGGTCAGGGATGGATGAGCAGTTCTTC

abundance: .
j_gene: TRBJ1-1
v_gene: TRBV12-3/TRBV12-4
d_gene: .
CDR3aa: CASSLGGASGAFF
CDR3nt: TGTGCCAGCAGTTTGGGAGGGGCTAGTGGCGCTTTCTTT

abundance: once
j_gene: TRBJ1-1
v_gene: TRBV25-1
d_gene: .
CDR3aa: CASRQIGRMNTEAFF
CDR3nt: TGTGCCAGCAGACAAATAGGGCGGATGAACACTGAAGCTTTCTTT